These 23 T cell receptor beta chains were sequenced from one sample in a study of PD-1 blockade in classical Hodgkin lymphoma. Patients all relapsed after autologous stem cell transplantation, and there was variation in brentuximab vedotin exposure. Sequencing used immunoSEQ multiplex PCR; TCRdb keeps in-frame clones, though not all of them. The sample has 80,000 to 100,000 clones, approximately 80% seen once. This specimen was peripheral blood mononuclear cells (PBMCs), taken before the second cycle of nivolumab. These receptors came from a human donor with classical Hodgkin lymphoma.

The chain uses TRBV10-3 and TRBJ2-7, with 8 bases fitting TRBD2. The CDR3 is 12 residues long. Germline V gives CDR1 ENHRY, CDR2 SYGVKD. V lost 5 bases and J lost 3; bases outside the gene matches: 0. The CDR3 loop is CAISSGSYEQYF. Here the CDR3 DNA reads TGTGCCATCAGTAGCGGGAGCTACGAGCAGTACTTC.

The rearrangement links TRBV10-3 to TRBJ1-3; D is perhaps TRBD1 (5 bases). Germline loops: CDR1 ENHRY, CDR2 SYGVKD. V gave up 10 bases and J gave up 1 base, with 11 bases separating them. The CDR3 is 13 residues long. The CDR3 region is CATSGRSGNTIYF. The CDR3 DNA reads as TGTGCCACTTCAGGGAGATCTGGAAACACCATATATTTT.

This chain links TRBV28 with TRBJ2-5, with 7 bases matching TRBD1. Germline V gene data show CDR1 as MDHEN and CDR2 as SYDVKM. After removal of 4 bases from V and 2 bases from J, the junction contained 7 bases not matched to a gene. The CDR3 sequence is 15 residues long. The CDR3 spells CASSSPGQKQETQYF. CDR3 bases: TGTGCCAGCAGTTCACCGGGACAGAAACAAGAGACCCAGTACTTC.

Here the CDR3 reads CASSYLQGTQYF. The CDR3 nucleotides read TGTGCCAGCAGTTACTTGCAGGGAACGCAGTATTTT. This chain links TRBV6-5 with TRBJ2-3; D perhaps matches TRBD1 (5 bases). This CDR3 comprises 12 residues. Looked up from germline, CDR1 is MNHEY and CDR2 is SVGAGI. V lost 1 base, J lost 9 bases, and 8 bases lay in between.

J is TRBJ2-2 and V is TRBV5-4; D unresolved. The CDR3 length is 15 residues. The germline gives CDR1 SGHNT, CDR2 YYREEE (reference sequence). The V gene lost 0 bases and the J gene lost 2 bases, with 8 bases spanning the gap. The CDR3 reads CASSLVGRNTGELFF. As DNA, the CDR3 is TGTGCCAGCAGCTTGGTAGGAAGAAACACCGGGGAGCTGTTTTTT.

The gene calls are TRBV11-2 and TRBJ1-5; D is unresolved. The V gene lost 0 bases and the J gene lost 6 bases, with 12 bases spanning the gap. This CDR3 is built from 15 residues. CDR1 is SGHAT and CDR2 is FQNNGV in the germline V gene. Here the CDR3 DNA reads TGTGCCAGCAGCTTAGATGGCAGTCTCGGTCAGCCCCAGCATTTT. Translating gives CASSLDGSLGQPQHF.

This clone was seen a few times. The sample has other DNA sequences that encode this CDR3 too. The V and J genes are TRBV7-2 and TRBJ1-1, with D perhaps matching TRBD1 (6 bases). The V and J ends lost 5 bases and 0 bases respectively, with 7 bases between them. In germline, CDR1 is SGHTA, CDR2 FQGNSA. The CDR3 has 13 amino acids. The DNA for the CDR3 is TGTGCCAGCAGCAGGACAGTGAACACTGAAGCTTTCTTT. Translated: CASSRTVNTEAFF.

The rearrangement links TRBV6-1 to TRBJ2-1; TRBD2 might be the D (6 bases). The CDR3 is made up of 15 amino acids. Trimming left V 8 bases short and J 0 bases short, with 14 bases between. Germline lookup yields CDR1 MNHNS and CDR2 SASEGT. The CDR3 region has the DNA TGTGCCAGCTTACGGGGGAGGAGCTCCTACAATGAGCAGTTCTTC. Its translation is CASLRGRSSYNEQFF.

The chain links TRBV6-5 to TRBJ2-7; D could derive from TRBD1 or TRBD2 (5 bases each). V gave up 5 bases and J gave up 7 bases, with 15 bases separating them. Per germline, CDR1 MNHEY and CDR2 SVGAGI. This CDR3 contains 13 residues. CDR3 sequence reads: CASSPGLVGEQYF. The DNA of the CDR3 is TGTGCCAGCAGTCCGGGGCTAGTGGGTGAGCAGTACTTC.

Only a few counts were recorded for this clone. V is TRBV20-1 and J is TRBJ2-3; D may be TRBD1 (6 bases). The CDR3 is made up of 11 amino acids. V lost 5 bases, J lost 6 bases, and 9 bases lay in between. Germline assignment: CDR1 DFQATT and CDR2 SNEGSKA (reference sequence). CDR3: CSAGRGDTQYF. CDR3 DNA: TGCAGTGCTGGTAGGGGGGATACGCAGTATTTT.

This clone was found a few times. The chain uses TRBV10-3 and TRBJ2-3, with D perhaps TRBD2 (6 bases). V lost 3 bases, J lost 1 base, and 8 bases lay in between. CDR3 length equals 14 residues. Per the germline V gene, CDR1 is ENHRY and CDR2 is SYGVKD. The DNA for the CDR3 is TGTGCCATCAGTGATCCTAGCGGCACAGATACGCAGTATTTT. This encodes CAISDPSGTDTQYF.

V gene TRBV9 combines with J gene TRBJ2-1; 7 positions match TRBD2. CDR1 is SGDLS and CDR2 is YYNGEE in the germline V gene. V gave up 0 bases and J gave up 3 bases; unmatched junction bases: 6. There are 16 residues in the CDR3. CDR3 protein: CASSVEASGDYNEQFF. The DNA for the CDR3 is TGTGCCAGCAGCGTAGAGGCTAGCGGAGACTACAATGAGCAGTTCTTC.

The J gene is TRBJ1-1, the V gene TRBV30, with 8 positions matching TRBD1. Germline CDR1 is GTSNPN and CDR2 is SVGIG (reference sequence). V shed 2 bases, J shed 6 bases, and the junction held 8 bases outside the gene matches. The CDR3 spans 14 residues. As DNA, the CDR3 is TGTGCCTGGAGTCCAGGGGGCGCATACGCTGAAGCTTTCTTT. Its translation: CAWSPGGAYAEAFF.

This clone occurred a few times. V usage is TRBV10-3 and J usage is TRBJ1-3; no clear D. Germline V CDR1 and CDR2: ENHRY, SYGVKD. The CDR3 loop spans 14 amino acids. The V and J ends lost 6 bases and 0 bases respectively, with 9 bases between them. DNA of the CDR3: TGTGCCATCAGCGAGAACATCTCTGGAAACACCATATATTTT. Translating gives CAISENISGNTIYF.

This chain joins TRBV4-1 and TRBJ1-5; TRBD1 might be the D (6 bases). Germline V gene data show CDR1 as MGHRA and CDR2 as YSYEKL. The CDR3 is 14 residues long. Between the trimmed V and J ends, which lost 2 bases and 5 bases, there was a span of 10 bases. The CDR3: CASSQQGLDQPQHF. The CDR3, as DNA: TGCGCCAGCAGCCAACAGGGGTTGGATCAGCCCCAGCATTTT.

The rearrangement joins TRBV30 to TRBJ2-7; D may be TRBD2 (6 bases). The CDR3 extends over 13 amino acids. Germline CDR1 is GTSNPN and CDR2 is SVGIG (reference sequence). V lost 3 bases, J lost 5 bases, and 14 bases lay in between. The CDR3: CAWSHRPGDEQYF. CDR3 nucleotides: TGTGCCTGGAGCCATAGGCCGGGAGACGAGCAGTACTTC.

The chain couples TRBV7-3 to TRBJ2-3; D is ambiguous. The CDR3 spans 13 residues. The germline V gene has CDR1 SGHTA and CDR2 FQGTGA. Between the trimmed V and J ends, which lost 2 bases and 4 bases, there was a span of 7 bases. The DNA of the CDR3 is TGTGCCAGCAGCTTATTGGGTTCAGATACGCAGTATTTT. It specifies CASSLLGSDTQYF.

The rearrangement uses TRBV28 and TRBJ1-2; weak D call: TRBD1 (6 bases). There are 14 residues in the CDR3. Germline loops: CDR1 MDHEN, CDR2 SYDVKM. The V end was cut by 6 bases, the J end by 4 bases, with 15 bases between. Written as DNA, the CDR3 is TGTGCCAGCAGCCTCGGAGGGGACACCTATGGCTACACCTTC. Protein sequence: CASSLGGDTYGYTF.

This chain links TRBV5-1 with TRBJ2-2, with D uncertain. Germline values: CDR1 SGHRS, CDR2 YFSETQ. The CDR3 totals 13 residues. Trimming removed 4 bases at V and 8 bases at J, with 12 bases between. CDR3: CASSTTEGGELFF. DNA for the CDR3: TGCGCCAGCAGCACGACCGAAGGAGGGGAGCTGTTTTTT.

This sequence joins TRBV19 and TRBJ2-7, with TRBD1 matching over 7 bases. The CDR3 length is 14 residues. The germline CDR1 and CDR2 sequences are LNHDA and SQIVND (reference sequence). After removal of 1 base from V and 1 base from J, the junction contained 1 base not matched to a gene. This chain's CDR3 is CASSIGTGSYEQYF. For the CDR3, the DNA is TGTGCCAGTAGTATAGGGACAGGTTCCTACGAGCAGTACTTC. Drawing the rest from reference TRBV19 and TRBJ2-7, the complete variable domain is DGGITQSPKYLFRKEGQNVTLSCEQNLNHDAMYWYRQDPGQGLRLIYYSQIVNDFQKGDIAEGYSVSREKKESFPLTVTSAQKNPTAFYLCASSIGTGSYEQYFGPGTRLTVT.

J is TRBJ2-7 and V is TRBV10-2, with 11 bases identical to TRBD2. CDR1 WSHSY and CDR2 SAAADI come from the germline V gene. After removal of 3 bases from V and 2 bases from J, the junction contained 6 bases not matched to a gene. The CDR3 is made up of 16 amino acids. The CDR3 region is CASSERLAGGPYEQYF. CDR3 DNA sequence: TGCGCCAGCAGTGAACGGCTAGCGGGAGGCCCCTACGAGCAGTACTTC.

The chain employs TRBV27 and TRBJ2-3; 9 nucleotides line up with TRBD2. J was trimmed by 0 bases and V by 6 bases; bases with no gene match: 10. The CDR3 is made up of 17 amino acids. Germline loops: CDR1 MNHEY, CDR2 SMNVEV (reference sequence). Written as DNA, the CDR3 is TGTGCCAGCAGCCGGACCGGACTAGCGACTAGCACAGATACGCAGTATTTT. As protein: CASSRTGLATSTDTQYF.

This chain links TRBV11-3 with TRBJ2-5; unclear D gene. The CDR3 is made up of 14 amino acids. Germline-derived CDR1 and CDR2 are SGHNT and YENEEA. Between the trimmed V and J ends, which lost 7 bases and 1 base, there was a span of 13 bases. CDR3 DNA sequence: TGTGCCAGCAAGGGCGGAACAACCCAAGAGACCCAGTACTTC. Translating it yields CASKGGTTQETQYF.